This TCR beta chain came from a study of OX40 agonist ivuxolimab in advanced cancers. Study information: With a range of roughly 20 to 85, age averaged approximately 60 years, and around 83% were male. Study findings and constraints: Among T cells, CD8+ cells averaged more expanded clones than CD4+ cells. By week 6 at 0.1 to 3.0 mg/kg, blood CD4+ and CD8+ T cells had expanded clonally.

Germline V gene sequence: CDR1 SGHRS, CDR2 YFSETQ. Trimming removed 0 bases at V and 8 bases at J, with 17 bases between. The CDR3 extends over 16 amino acids. Profiling relied on immunoSEQ multiplex PCR, and the TCRdb table lists in-frame clones only, not all of them. The table has fewer than 95,000 clones, around 84% seen once. The timepoints at which blood was sampled were baseline, cycle 4 day 1, and cycle 7 day 1. In regard to this clone: Its antigen remains unidentified.

Sequences were derived from CD4+ or CD8+ T cells sorted from blood, sampled in a trial of the OX40 agonist ivuxolimab. This chain connects TRBV5-1 to TRBJ1-4; D gene ambiguous. This TCR came from an adult with an advanced solid tumor such as melanoma, head and neck, liver or kidney cancer. The chain's CDR3 is CASSLASSGLGEKLFF. Here the CDR3 DNA reads TGCGCCAGCAGCTTGGCATCGTCAGGATTAGGCGAAAAACTGTTTTTT.